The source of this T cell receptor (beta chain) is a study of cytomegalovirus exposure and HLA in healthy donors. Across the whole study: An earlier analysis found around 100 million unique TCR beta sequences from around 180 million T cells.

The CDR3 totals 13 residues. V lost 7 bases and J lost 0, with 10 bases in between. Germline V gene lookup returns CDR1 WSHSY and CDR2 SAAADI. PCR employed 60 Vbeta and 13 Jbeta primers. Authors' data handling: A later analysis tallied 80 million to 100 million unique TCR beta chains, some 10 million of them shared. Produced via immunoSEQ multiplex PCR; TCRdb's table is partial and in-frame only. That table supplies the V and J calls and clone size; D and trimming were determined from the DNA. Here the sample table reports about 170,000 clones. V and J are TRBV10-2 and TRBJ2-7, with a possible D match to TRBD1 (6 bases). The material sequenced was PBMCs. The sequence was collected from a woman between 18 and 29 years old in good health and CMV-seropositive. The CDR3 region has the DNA TGCGCCAGCACTAGGGGGAGCTCCTACGAGCAGTACTTC. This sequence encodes CASTRGSSYEQYF.